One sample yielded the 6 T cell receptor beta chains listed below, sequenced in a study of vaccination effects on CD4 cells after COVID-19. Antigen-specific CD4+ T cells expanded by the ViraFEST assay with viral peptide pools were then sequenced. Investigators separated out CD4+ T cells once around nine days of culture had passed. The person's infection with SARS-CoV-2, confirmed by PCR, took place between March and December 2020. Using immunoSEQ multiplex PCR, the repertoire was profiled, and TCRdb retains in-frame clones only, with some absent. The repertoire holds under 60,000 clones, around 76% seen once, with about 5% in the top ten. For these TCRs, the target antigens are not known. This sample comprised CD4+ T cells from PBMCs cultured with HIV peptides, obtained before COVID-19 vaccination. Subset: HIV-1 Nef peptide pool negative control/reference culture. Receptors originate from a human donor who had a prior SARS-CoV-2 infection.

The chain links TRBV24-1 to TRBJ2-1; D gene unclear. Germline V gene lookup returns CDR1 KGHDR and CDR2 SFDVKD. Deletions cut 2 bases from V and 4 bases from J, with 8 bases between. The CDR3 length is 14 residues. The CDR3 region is CATSDSAQYNEQFF. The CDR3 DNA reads TGTGCCACCAGTGATTCAGCACAGTACAATGAGCAGTTCTTC.

CDR3 nucleotides: TGCGCCAGCAGCTTGGCTCTCTCCTACGAGCAGTACTTC. Amino acids: CASSLALSYEQYF. The chain couples TRBV5-1 to TRBJ2-7; D not resolved. CDR1 and CDR2 from the germline V gene are SGHRS and YFSETQ. Trimming removed 0 bases at V and 0 bases at J, with 4 bases between. CDR3 size: 13 residues.

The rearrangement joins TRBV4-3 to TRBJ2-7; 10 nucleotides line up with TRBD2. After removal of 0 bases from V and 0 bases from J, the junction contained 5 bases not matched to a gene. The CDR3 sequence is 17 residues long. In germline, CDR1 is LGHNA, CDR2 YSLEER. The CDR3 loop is CASSQEQEREGSYEQYF. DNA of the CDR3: TGCGCCAGCAGCCAAGAGCAGGAGCGGGAGGGCTCCTACGAGCAGTACTTC.

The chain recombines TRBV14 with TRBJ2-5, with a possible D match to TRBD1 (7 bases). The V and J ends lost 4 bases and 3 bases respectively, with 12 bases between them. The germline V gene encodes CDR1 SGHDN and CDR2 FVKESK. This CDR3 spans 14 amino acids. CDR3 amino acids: CASSPGGLEETQYF. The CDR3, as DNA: TGTGCCAGCAGCCCAGGGGGGCTAGAAGAGACCCAGTACTTC.

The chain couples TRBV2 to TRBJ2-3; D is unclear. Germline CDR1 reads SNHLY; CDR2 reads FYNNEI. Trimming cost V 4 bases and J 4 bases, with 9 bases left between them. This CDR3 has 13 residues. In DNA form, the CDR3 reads TGTGCCAGCAGTGTGTACGGTGCAGATACGCAGTATTTT. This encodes CASSVYGADTQYF.

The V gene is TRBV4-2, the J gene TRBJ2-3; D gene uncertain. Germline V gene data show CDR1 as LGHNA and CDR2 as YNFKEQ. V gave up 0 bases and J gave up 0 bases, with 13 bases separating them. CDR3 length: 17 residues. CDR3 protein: CASSQDGLVDSTDTQYF. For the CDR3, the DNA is TGTGCCAGCAGCCAAGATGGTCTGGTAGATAGCACAGATACGCAGTATTTT.